Reported below is one T cell receptor (beta chain). These data are taken from a study of blood T cell repertoires in COVID-19. The wider study: Material from acute and convalescent COVID-19 was sourced from the United States, Italy and Spain. PBMCs, B-cell-depleted T cells, or T cells provided the cDNA or gDNA that made up the material.

As processed by the authors: Using reference gene primer amplification, nucleated cell counts were estimated. Produced via immunoSEQ multiplex PCR; TCRdb's table is partial and in-frame only. V, J and clone size were drawn from that table, and D and trimming were deduced from the DNA. Counted here are some 150,000 clones, 80% to 90% occurring once; the ten biggest clones make up 3% to 4.5%. The origin of this receptor is a woman in her sixties or seventies who had recovered from COVID-19. Sequenced material: peripheral blood.

In DNA form, the CDR3 reads TGCGCCAGCAGCCTGACAGGGGTCGACGAGCAGTACTTC. Protein sequence: CASSLTGVDEQYF. The chain carries TRBV5-1 and TRBJ2-7; 8 nucleotides match TRBD1. The J segment lost 5 bases and the V segment lost 4 bases, leaving 5 bases of the junction unmatched. There are 13 residues in the CDR3. The germline V gene encodes CDR1 SGHRS and CDR2 YFSETQ.